This entry concerns a single T cell receptor beta chain. Its cognate antigen is unknown. This entry comes from a study of siplizumab effects on memory and regulatory T cells. J lost 0 bases, V lost 4 bases, and 3 bases had no gene match. CDR3 length equals 14 residues. Germline V gives CDR1 SGHDT, CDR2 YYEEEE. The method was immunoSEQ multiplex PCR; TCRdb's version includes in-frame clones alone and lacks a portion of them. The sample lists some 110,000 clones, around 94% occurring once. Notes on the study in general: Alloreactive sequences that could be traced to unstimulated CD4+ memory cells showed a significant reduction under siplizumab. It seemed that naive T cells were more diverse than memory cells and were major contributors to the alloresponse. To unstimulated subsets, only a minor fraction of alloreactive clones could be mapped. Controls had approximately 27% Treg-derived mappable alloreactive CD4+ clones on average, versus approximately 73% with siplizumab.

J is TRBJ1-1 and V is TRBV5-6; 7 bases match TRBD1. The origin of this receptor is a human donor in good health. Sequenced material: non-Treg CD4+ T cells sorted from blood. Here the CDR3 DNA reads TGTGCCAGCAGCCCACAGGGGTTGAACACTGAAGCTTTCTTT. Translation gives CASSPQGLNTEAFF.